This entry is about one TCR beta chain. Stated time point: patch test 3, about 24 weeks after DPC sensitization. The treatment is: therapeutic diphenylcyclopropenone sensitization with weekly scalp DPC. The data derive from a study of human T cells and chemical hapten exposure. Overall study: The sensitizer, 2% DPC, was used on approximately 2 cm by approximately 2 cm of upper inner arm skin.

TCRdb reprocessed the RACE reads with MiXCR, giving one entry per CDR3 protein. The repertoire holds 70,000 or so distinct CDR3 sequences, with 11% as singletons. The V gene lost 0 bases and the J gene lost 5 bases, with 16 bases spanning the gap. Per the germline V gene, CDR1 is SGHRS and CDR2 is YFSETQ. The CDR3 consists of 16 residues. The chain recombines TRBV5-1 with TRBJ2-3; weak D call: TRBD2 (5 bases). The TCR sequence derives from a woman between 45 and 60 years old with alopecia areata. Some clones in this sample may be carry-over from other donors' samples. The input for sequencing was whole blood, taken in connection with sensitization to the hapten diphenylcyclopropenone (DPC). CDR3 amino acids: CASSLDTYREQDTQYF. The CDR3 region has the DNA TGCGCCAGCAGCTTGGACACATATAGGGAGCAAGATACGCAGTATTTT.